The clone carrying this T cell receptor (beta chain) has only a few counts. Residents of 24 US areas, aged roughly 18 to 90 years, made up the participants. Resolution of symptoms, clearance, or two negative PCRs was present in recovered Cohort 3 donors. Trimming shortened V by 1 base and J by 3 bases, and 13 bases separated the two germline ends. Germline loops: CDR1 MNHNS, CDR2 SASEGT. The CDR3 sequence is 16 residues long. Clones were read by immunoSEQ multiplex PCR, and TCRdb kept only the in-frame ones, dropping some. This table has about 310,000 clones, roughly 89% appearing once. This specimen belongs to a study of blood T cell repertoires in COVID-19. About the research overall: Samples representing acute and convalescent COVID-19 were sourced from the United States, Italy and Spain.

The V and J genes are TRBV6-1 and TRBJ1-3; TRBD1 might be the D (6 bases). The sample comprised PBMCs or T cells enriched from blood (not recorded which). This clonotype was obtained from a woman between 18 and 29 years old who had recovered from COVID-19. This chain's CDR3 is CASSEGNTGFGNTIYF. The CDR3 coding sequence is TGTGCCAGCAGTGAAGGGAACACAGGGTTTGGAAACACCATATATTTT.